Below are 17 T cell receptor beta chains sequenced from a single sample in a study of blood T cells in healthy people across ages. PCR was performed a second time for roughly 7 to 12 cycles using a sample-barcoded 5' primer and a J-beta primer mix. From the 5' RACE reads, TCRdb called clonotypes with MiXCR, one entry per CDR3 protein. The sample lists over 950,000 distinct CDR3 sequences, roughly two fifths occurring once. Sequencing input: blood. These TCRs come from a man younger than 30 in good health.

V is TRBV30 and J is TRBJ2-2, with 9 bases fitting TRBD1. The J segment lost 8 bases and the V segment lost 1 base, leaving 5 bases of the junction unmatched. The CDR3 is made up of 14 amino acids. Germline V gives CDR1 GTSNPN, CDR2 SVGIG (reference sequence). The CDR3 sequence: CAWSAYRGPGELFF. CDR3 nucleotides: TGTGCCTGGAGTGCGTACAGGGGGCCTGGGGAGCTGTTTTTT.

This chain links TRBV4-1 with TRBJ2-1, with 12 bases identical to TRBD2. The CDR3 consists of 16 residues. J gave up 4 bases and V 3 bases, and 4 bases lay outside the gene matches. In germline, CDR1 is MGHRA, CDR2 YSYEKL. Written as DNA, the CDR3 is TGCGCCAGCAGCCAGGGGACTAGCGGGCAATACAATGAGCAGTTCTTC. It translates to CASSQGTSGQYNEQFF.

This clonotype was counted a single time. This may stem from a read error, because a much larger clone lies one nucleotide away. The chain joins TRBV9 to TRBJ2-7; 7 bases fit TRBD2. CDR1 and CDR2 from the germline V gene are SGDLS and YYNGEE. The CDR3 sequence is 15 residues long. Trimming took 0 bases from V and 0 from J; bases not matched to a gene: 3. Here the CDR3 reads CASSVVSGSSYEQYF. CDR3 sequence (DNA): TGTGCCAGCAGCGTAGTTAGCGGGTCCTCCTACGAGCAGTACTTC.

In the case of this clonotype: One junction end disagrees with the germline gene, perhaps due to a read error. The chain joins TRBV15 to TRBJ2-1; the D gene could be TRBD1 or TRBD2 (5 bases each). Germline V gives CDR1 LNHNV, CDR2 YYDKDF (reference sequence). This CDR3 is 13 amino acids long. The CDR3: CASSEGPNKEQFF. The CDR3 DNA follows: TGTGCCTCCTCCGAGGGACCCAACAAGGAGCAGTTCTTC. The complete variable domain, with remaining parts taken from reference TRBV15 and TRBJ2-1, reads DAMVIQNPRYQVTQFGKPVTLSCSQTLNHNVMYWYQQKSSQAPKLLFHYYDKDFNNEADTPDNFQSRRPNTSFCFLDIRSPGLGDTAMYLCASSEGPNKEQFFGPGTRLTVL.

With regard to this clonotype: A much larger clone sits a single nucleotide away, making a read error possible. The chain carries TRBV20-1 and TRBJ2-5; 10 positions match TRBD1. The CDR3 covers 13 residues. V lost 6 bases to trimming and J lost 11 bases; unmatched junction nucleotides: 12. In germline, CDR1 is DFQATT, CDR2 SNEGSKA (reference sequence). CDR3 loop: CSAGTGVKNEQYF. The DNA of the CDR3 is TGCAGTGCAGGGACAGGGGTAAAGAATGAGCAGTACTTC.

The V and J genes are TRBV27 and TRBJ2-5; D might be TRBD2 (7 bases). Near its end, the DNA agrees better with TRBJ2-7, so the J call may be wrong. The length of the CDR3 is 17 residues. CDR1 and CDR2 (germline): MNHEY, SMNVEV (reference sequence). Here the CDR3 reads CASSFFSGRGASYEQYF. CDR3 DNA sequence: TGTGCCAGCAGTTTTTTTTCAGGACGGGGGGCTTCCTACGAGCAGTACTTC.

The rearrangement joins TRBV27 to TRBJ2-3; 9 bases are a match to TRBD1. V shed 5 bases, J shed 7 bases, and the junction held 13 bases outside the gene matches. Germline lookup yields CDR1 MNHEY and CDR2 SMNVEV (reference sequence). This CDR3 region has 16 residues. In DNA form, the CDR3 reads TGTGCCAGCAGTCCTCAGACAGGGGGGTACGCATATACGCAGTATTTT. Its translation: CASSPQTGGYAYTQYF.

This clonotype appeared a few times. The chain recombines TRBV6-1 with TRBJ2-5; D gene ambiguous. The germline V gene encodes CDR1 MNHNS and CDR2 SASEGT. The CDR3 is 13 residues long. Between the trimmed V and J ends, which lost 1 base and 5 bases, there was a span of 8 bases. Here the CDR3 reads CASSEGQAETQYF. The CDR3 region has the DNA TGTGCCAGCAGTGAAGGCCAAGCGGAGACCCAGTACTTC.

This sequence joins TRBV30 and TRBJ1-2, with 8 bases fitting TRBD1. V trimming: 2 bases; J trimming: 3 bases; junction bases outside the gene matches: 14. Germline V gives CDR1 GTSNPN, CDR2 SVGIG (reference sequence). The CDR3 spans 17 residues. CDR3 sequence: CAWSPPGGVTADYGYTF. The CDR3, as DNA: TGTGCCTGGAGTCCGCCAGGGGGCGTCACCGCTGACTATGGCTACACCTTC.

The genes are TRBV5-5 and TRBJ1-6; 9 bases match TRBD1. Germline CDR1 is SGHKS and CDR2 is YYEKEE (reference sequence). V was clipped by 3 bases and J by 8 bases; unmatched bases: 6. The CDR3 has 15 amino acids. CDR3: CASSWTRDRDSPLHF. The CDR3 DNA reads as TGTGCCAGCAGCTGGACGAGGGACAGGGATTCACCCCTCCACTTT.

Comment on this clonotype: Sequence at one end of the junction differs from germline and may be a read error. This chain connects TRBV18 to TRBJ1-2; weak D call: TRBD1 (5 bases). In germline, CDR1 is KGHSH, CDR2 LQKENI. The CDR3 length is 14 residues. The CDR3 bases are TGTGCCAGCTCACCACGAGTCGAGGGGTATGACTACACCTTC. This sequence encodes CASSPRVEGYDYTF.

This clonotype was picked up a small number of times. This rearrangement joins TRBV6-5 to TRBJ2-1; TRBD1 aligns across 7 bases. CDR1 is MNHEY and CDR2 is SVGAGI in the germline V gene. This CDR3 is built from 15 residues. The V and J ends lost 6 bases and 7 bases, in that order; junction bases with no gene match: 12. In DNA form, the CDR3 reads TGTGCCAGCAGAAGGGGGCAGGGCCCTCGAAATGAGCAGTTCTTC. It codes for CASRRGQGPRNEQFF.

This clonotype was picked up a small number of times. The CDR3 coding sequence is TGCAGTGCCAAGACACAGACAGATCGGGCTTTCTTT. The encoded protein is CSAKTQTDRAFF. This chain joins TRBV20-1 and TRBJ1-1; possible D gene TRBD1, 5 bases. This CDR3 region has 12 residues. V was pared by 6 bases and J by 11 bases, with 19 bases between. CDR1 and CDR2 from the germline V gene are DFQATT and SNEGSKA (reference sequence).

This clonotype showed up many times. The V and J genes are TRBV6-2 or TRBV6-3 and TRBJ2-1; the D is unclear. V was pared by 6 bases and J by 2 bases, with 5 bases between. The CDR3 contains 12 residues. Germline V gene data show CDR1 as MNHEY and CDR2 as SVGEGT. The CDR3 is CASRPTYNEQFF. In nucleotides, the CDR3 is TGTGCCAGCAGACCAACCTACAATGAGCAGTTCTTC.

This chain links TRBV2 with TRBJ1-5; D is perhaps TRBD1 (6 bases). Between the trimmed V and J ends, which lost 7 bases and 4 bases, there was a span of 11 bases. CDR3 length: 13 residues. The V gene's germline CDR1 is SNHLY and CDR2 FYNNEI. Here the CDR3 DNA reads TGTGCCAGCAACGCCGGACAGAATCAGCCCCAGCATTTT. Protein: CASNAGQNQPQHF.

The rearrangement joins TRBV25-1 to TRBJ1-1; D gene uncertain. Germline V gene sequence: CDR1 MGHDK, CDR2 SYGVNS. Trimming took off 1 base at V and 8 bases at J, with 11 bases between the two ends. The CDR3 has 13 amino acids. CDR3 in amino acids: CASSESGPGEAFF. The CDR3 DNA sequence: TGTGCCAGCAGTGAATCAGGTCCGGGCGAAGCTTTCTTT.

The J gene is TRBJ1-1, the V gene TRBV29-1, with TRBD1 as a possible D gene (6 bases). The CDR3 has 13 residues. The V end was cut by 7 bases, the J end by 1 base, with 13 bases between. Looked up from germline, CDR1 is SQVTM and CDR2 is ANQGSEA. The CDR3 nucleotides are TGCAGCGGGTCCAGGGGTCGGAACACTGAAGCTTTCTTT. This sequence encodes CSGSRGRNTEAFF.